Listed here is a single T cell receptor beta chain. Enrolled through a virtual design, the participants were between 18 and 89 years of age and came from 24 US areas. The junction had 5 bases not matched to a gene; V was cut back by 6 bases and J by 8 bases. This CDR3 is 12 amino acids long. Germline CDR1 is MNHEY and CDR2 is SVGEGT. This specimen comes from a study of blood T cell repertoires in COVID-19. Study details: T cells, B-cell-depleted T cells, or PBMCs supplied cDNA or gDNA.

The protocol was immunoSEQ multiplex PCR, while the TCRdb copy is restricted to in-frame clones and leaves out a portion. The sample consists of about 480,000 clones, more than 75% of them appearing once. This chain joins TRBV6-2 or TRBV6-3 and TRBJ1-1; TRBD1 matches 8 bases. Sequencing was carried out using PBMCs or T cells enriched from blood (not recorded which). The TCR was taken from a woman between 40 and 55 years old who had recovered from COVID-19. As DNA, the CDR3 is TGTGCCAGCAGCCGGACAGGGCTAGAAGCTTTCTTT. This gives the protein CASSRTGLEAFF.